This T cell receptor (beta chain) was sequenced for a study of blood T cell repertoires in COVID-19 (dated by TCRdb to 2020 to 2021). For context, the study as a whole: The collaborator samples originated in the United States, Italy and Spain and spanned the acute and convalescent phases of COVID-19. The material from the prospective study consisted of cDNA or gDNA derived from T cells, B-cell-depleted T cells, or PBMCs. Subjects who had been exposed to COVID-19, were actively infected with it, or had recovered from it provided the deeply sampled blood TCRbeta repertoires that made up the dataset. The repertoires were made available in a free public database intended to serve as a resource for research on the immune response to SARS-CoV-2. The samples were drawn from the first 160 participants of the ongoing ImmuneRACE study and from some 1,300 subjects provided by 6 global collaborators. The sample metadata nearly always contained a de-identified subject ID, COVID-19 status, age in years and sex. Where available, HLA class I and class II types were taken from metadata supplied by the sample provider and were not determined by assay-based typing.

CDR1 and CDR2, looked up from the germline V gene, are LGHNA and YSLEER. The V end loses 0 bases and the J end loses 0 bases, and a stretch of 11 bases separates them. Spanning cysteine to phenylalanine, the CDR3 consists of 16 amino acids. Of all the DNA, just the CDR3 is kept, 48 bases in frame from base 1. TCRbeta CDR3 regions were amplified from genomic DNA by means of the immunoSEQ Assay, a bias-controlled multiplex PCR. Concerning the study's data processing: Nucleated cell counts per sample were estimated from amplification of reference gene primers within the assay. Sequence reads were collapsed and filtered to measure the absolute abundance of every unique TCRbeta CDR3 rearrangement. Productive Simpson clonality was computed per sample as the square root of Simpson's diversity index over productive rearrangements. Not all clones reach the TCRdb copy of this immuneACCESS table, which keeps in-frame sequences only. Checked studies attribute under half of the gap to unresolved V genes and leave the rest unexplained. That table supplies the V and J calls and clone size; D and trimming were determined from the DNA. Present in this sample are 350,000 or so clones, about 86% of which were seen just once. The top ten clones comprise approximately 3.1% of the sample.

A word on this clone: The specificity of this receptor is unknown. No base qualities exist here, and no much larger clone lies one base off it.

Overall results and qualifications from the work: Clinical and demographic metadata were provided uncurated, with the amount varying by source and participant.

Collaborating institutions collected whole blood in K2EDTA tubes following their own protocols. For TCRbeta analysis, collaborator samples were shipped as frozen whole blood, as isolated PBMCs, or as DNA extracted from either sample type. The sequence was collected from a man aged 25-45 years with active or convalescent COVID-19. The V gene is TRBV4-3 and the J gene is TRBJ1-2; 5 matching bases give a weak D call of TRBD1. What was sequenced was peripheral blood. The nucleotides are TGCGCCAGCAGCCAAGATCATGACAGCCCTAACTATGGCTACACCTTC. It codes for CASSQDHDSPNYGYTF.